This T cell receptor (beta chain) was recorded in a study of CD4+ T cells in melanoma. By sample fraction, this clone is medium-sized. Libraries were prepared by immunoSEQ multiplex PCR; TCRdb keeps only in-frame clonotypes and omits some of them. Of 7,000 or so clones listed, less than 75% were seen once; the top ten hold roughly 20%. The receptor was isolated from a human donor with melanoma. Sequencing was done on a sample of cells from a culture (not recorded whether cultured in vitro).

The CDR3 coding sequence is TGCGCCAGCAGCCAAGATACCCTTCGAGAGGGGGTGAACACTGAAGCTTTCTTT. It translates to CASSQDTLREGVNTEAFF. The chain joins TRBV4-3 to TRBJ1-1, with TRBD1 as a possible D gene (6 bases). CDR3 size: 18 residues. Germline V gene sequence: CDR1 LGHNA, CDR2 YSLEER. V dropped 0 bases and J dropped 0 bases, with 17 bases sitting between them.